This T cell receptor beta chain was identified in a study of T cells expressing NK-cell markers. Study as a whole: The eight sequenced donors comprised seven who were HCMV-seropositive and one who was seronegative. Study-level points and caveats: Dominant NKG2C+ clonotypes made up about 1.0-7.5% of CD8+ T cells in several donors.

Regarding this clonotype: Its specificity is unknown.

From the 5' RACE reads, TCRdb lists one entry per CDR3 protein and no DNA. The sample table includes some 600,000 distinct CDR3 sequences. Germline-derived CDR1 and CDR2 are DFQATT and SNEGSKA (reference sequence). The CDR3 sequence is 16 residues long. Input material: blood T cells: a sorted CD56 or NKG2C T cell subset, CD4+ or CD8+ T cells, or bulk PBMC T cells (not recorded which). The V and J genes are TRBV20-1 and TRBJ1-2; TCRdb calls TRBD1, which cannot be checked without DNA. The TCR was taken from a young man in good health. The CDR3 here is CSAAGTGGEMYYGYTF.